The rows below give T cell receptor beta chains drawn from one sample of a study of T cells in Graves' hyperthyroidism and ophthalmopathy. TCRdb re-derived calls from the multiplex PCR reads in MiXCR, one entry per CDR3 protein. This sample has fewer than 200,000 distinct CDR3 sequences, with around 8.9% found just once. Sequencing was done on a sample of blood. Source of these receptors: a woman younger than 30 with Graves' hyperthyroidism that later progressed to Graves' ophthalmopathy. Both conserved end residues are part of each CDR3. The D gene is left open where the match is weak. Clone size is stated in some rows and not others, as once, few, many or a class when expanded.

TRBV6-1	many	TRBD1	TRBJ2-1	TGTGCCAGCAGTGACCTGGCGGATCCCAGATCAGGGGGTGAGCAGTTCTTC	CASSDLADPRSGGEQFF
TRBV6-1	many	-	TRBJ2-5	TGTGCCAGCGGGCGGGAGACCCAGTACTTC	CASGRETQYF
TRBV28	-	TRBD2	TRBJ2-1	TGTGCCAGCAGTTTAGGGCTAGCGGGTTACAATGAGCAGTTCTTC	CASSLGLAGYNEQFF
TRBV29-1	few	-	TRBJ2-3	TGCAGCGTTGAAGGGGGGATTACTAGCACAGATACGCAGTATTTT	CSVEGGITSTDTQYF
TRBV11-3	many	-	TRBJ2-2	TGTGCCAGCAGCTTTGGGGGGCCAGGCGGGGAGCTGTTTTTT	CASSFGGPGGELFF
TRBV18	many	TRBD2	TRBJ2-1	TGTGCCAGCTCACCACCGGAGCGGGGGCGTGTAAATGAGCAGTTCTTC	CASSPPERGRVNEQFF
TRBV19	many	TRBD1	TRBJ1-5	TGTGCCAGTAGTACGACAGGGGGCATTGGCAATCAGCCCCAGCATTTT	CASSTTGGIGNQPQHF
TRBV6-1	many	TRBD1	TRBJ1-5	TGTGCCAGCAGTGAGAACCCCGGGACAGGGAGCAATCAGCCCCAGCATTTT	CASSENPGTGSNQPQHF
TRBV20-1	many	TRBD2	TRBJ2-3	TGCAGTGCTAGAGGCGCTAGCGGGAGAGACACAGATACGCAGTATTTT	CSARGASGRDTDTQYF
TRBV3-1	-	TRBD2	TRBJ2-7	TGTGCCAGCAGCCCCCGACTAGCGGGCCAACACTCCTACGAGCAGTACTTC	CASSPRLAGQHSYEQYF
TRBV10-3	many	-	TRBJ1-1	TGTGCCATCAGTGAGTCAGGTGGGGGGCCGAACACTGAAGCTTTCTTT	CAISESGGGPNTEAFF
TRBV12-3/TRBV12-4	many	TRBD1	TRBJ1-2	TGTGCCAGCAGGCAGGGGGACGGATATGGCTACACCTTC	CASRQGDGYGYTF
TRBV7-9	many	-	TRBJ1-4	TGTGCCAGCAGCTTAGTAGGGACGTACAGGGAAGGAGATGAAAAACTGTTTTTT	CASSLVGTYREGDEKLFF
TRBV20-1	many	-	TRBJ1-2	TGCAGTGCTAGAGATTTTTTCAAGGATAGACGGGGCTACACCTTC	CSARDFFKDRRGYTF
TRBV4-2	few	-	TRBJ2-4	TGTGCCAGCAGCCCCGGCGAGGGAGCCAAAAACATTCAGTACTTC	CASSPGEGAKNIQYF
TRBV19	-	-	TRBJ2-1	TGTGCCAGTAGTATAGGCCCCGTGTCTGACGATGAGCAGTTCTTC	CASSIGPVSDDEQFF
TRBV2	many	-	TRBJ2-1	TGTGCCAGCACCAGGAGGGCCTGGGGGAATGAGCAGTTCTTC	CASTRRAWGNEQFF
TRBV6-1	many	TRBD2	TRBJ2-1	TGTGCCAGCAGTGAAGCTAGCGGGGGGTACAATGAGCAGTTCTTC	CASSEASGGYNEQFF
TRBV27	many	-	TRBJ2-5	TGTGCCAGCAGTTTAGACCCGGGGGCGGGCGAGACCCAGTACTTC	CASSLDPGAGETQYF
TRBV30	few	-	TRBJ2-1	TGTGCCTGGAGCATACGTGTTACGGGCGATGAGCAGTTCTTC	CAWSIRVTGDEQFF
TRBV4-1	-	-	TRBJ2-3	TGCGCCAGCAGCCAGGCAGATACGCAGTATTTT	CASSQADTQYF
TRBV6-5	many	-	TRBJ1-2	TGTGCCAGCAGTTACCGGGGACACGAGACACTCTTATATGGCTACACCTTC	CASSYRGHETLLYGYTF
TRBV15	many	-	TRBJ1-2	TGTGCCACCAGCAGAGGGGCGCGATCCACAGGGAACTATGGCTACACCTTC	CATSRGARSTGNYGYTF
TRBV24-1	many	TRBD1	TRBJ2-2	TGTGCCACCAGTGATCAGACAGGGGGCGCAGACACCGGGGAGCTGTTTTTT	CATSDQTGGADTGELFF
TRBV4-2	few	-	TRBJ1-3	TGTGCCAGCAGCCAAGTGGGAACTGGAAACACCATATATTTT	CASSQVGTGNTIYF
TRBV2	many	TRBD2	TRBJ2-3	TGTGCCAGCAGACTAGCGGGCCCCCCAGATACGCAGTATTTT	CASRLAGPPDTQYF
TRBV6-1	-	TRBD1	TRBJ1-5	TGTGCCAGCAGGACAGGGGATCAGCCCCAGCATTTT	CASRTGDQPQHF
TRBV4-1	-	TRBD1	TRBJ1-2	TGCGCCAGCAGCTCCGTCGGGACAGGGGACTTTAGGAGTGGCTACACCTTC	CASSSVGTGDFRSGYTF
TRBV3-1	many	TRBD2	TRBJ2-1	TGTGCCAGCAGCCAGACTAGCGGGTTTTACAATGAGCAGTTCTTC	CASSQTSGFYNEQFF
TRBV11-1	many	-	TRBJ2-1	TGTGCCAGCAGCTTAGTGTTTGGGAACAATGAGCAGTTCTTC	CASSLVFGNNEQFF
TRBV6-1	many	-	TRBJ1-5	TGTGCCAGCAGTGACCGGCAGACGAATCAGCCCCAGCATTTT	CASSDRQTNQPQHF
TRBV6-1	many	TRBD2	TRBJ2-3	TGTGCCAGCAGTGAATGGGCGGGGGGCCTCACAGATACGCAGTATTTT	CASSEWAGGLTDTQYF
TRBV10-3	many	-	TRBJ1-1	TGTGCCATCCGGGACGGACCTGAGAACACTGAAGCTTTCTTT	CAIRDGPENTEAFF
TRBV19	-	-	TRBJ1-5	TGTGCCAGTAGTACCTCCGGGCCTCGGGTAGACCAGCCCCAGCATTTT	CASSTSGPRVDQPQHF
TRBV27	many	-	TRBJ2-3	TGTGCCAGCAGTTTAAGATCTAGCACAGATACGCAGTATTTT	CASSLRSSTDTQYF
TRBV9	few	-	TRBJ2-3	TGTGCCAGCAGCGGAGCCTCAGATACGCAGTATTTT	CASSGASDTQYF
TRBV4-1	-	TRBD2	TRBJ2-2	TGCGCCAGCAGCCCCTGGGGGACTACCCAGTCTTCTAAGAACACCGGGGAGCTGTTTTTT	CASSPWGTTQSSKNTGELFF
TRBV2	many	-	TRBJ1-5	TGTGCCAGCAGTGAAGTGCGGACCAGCAATCAGCCCCAGCATTTT	CASSEVRTSNQPQHF
TRBV7-2	-	-	TRBJ2-1	TGTGCCGGCAGCGCACAGGGAGTGGGCTCCTACAATGAGCAGTTCTTC	CAGSAQGVGSYNEQFF
TRBV30	many	-	TRBJ1-3	TGTGCCTGGAGTAGGGGAGTGAAGAACACCATATATTTT	CAWSRGVKNTIYF
TRBV2	many	TRBD1	TRBJ1-1	TGTGCCAGCAGAACAACAGGGGGCGGGACTGGCACTGAAGCTTTCTTT	CASRTTGGGTGTEAFF
TRBV18	many	-	TRBJ1-1	TGTGCCAGCTCCCGGATTATGAACACTGAAGCTTTCTTT	CASSRIMNTEAFF
TRBV19	many	TRBD1	TRBJ2-7	TGTGCCAGTAGTATAGGGGGACAGGGTTTCTCCTACGAGCAGTACTTC	CASSIGGQGFSYEQYF
TRBV12-3/TRBV12-4	many	-	TRBJ1-6	TGTGCCAGCACCAGGAACAGGGCGGGTTATTCACCCCTCCACTTT	CASTRNRAGYSPLHF
TRBV30	-	-	TRBJ1-5	TGTGCCTGGAGTGTACTCCACAATCAGCCCCAGCATTTT	CAWSVLHNQPQHF
TRBV5-1	many	-	TRBJ2-2	TGCGCCAGCAGCTTCTTTTTGAACACCGGGGAGCTGTTTTTT	CASSFFLNTGELFF
TRBV7-3	few	TRBD2	TRBJ2-5	TGTGCCAGCAGCCCAGGAGCGGGGGGGCGGGAGACCCAGTACTTC	CASSPGAGGRETQYF
TRBV3-1	-	TRBD2	TRBJ2-7	TGTGCCAGCAGCCTTGGACTAGCGGGAGAGCCCTACGAGCAGTACTTC	CASSLGLAGEPYEQYF
TRBV7-7	many	-	TRBJ1-1	TGTGCTAGCAGTGTCTCTTTGAACACTGAAGCTTTCTTT	CASSVSLNTEAFF